The 20 T cell receptor beta chains below all came from one sample that was sequenced in a study of identical twins. Via MiXCR, TCRdb re-called the 5' RACE reads, giving one row per CDR3 protein. This sample has 400,000 to 650,000 distinct CDR3 sequences, with about 20% found just once. The data were also submitted as part of a second study, on T cells expressing NK-cell markers.

Input material: CD4+ T cells sorted from blood. These receptors came from a woman between 18 and 29 years old in good health.

In this sample, this clonotype turned up a few times. V and J are TRBV12-3 or TRBV12-4 and TRBJ2-5; the D is unclear. The CDR3 consists of 12 residues. Trimming took off 6 bases at V and 5 bases at J, with 10 bases between the two ends. Here the CDR3 reads CASSSDWETQYF. The DNA of the CDR3 is TGTGCCAGCAGCTCCGACTGGGAGACCCAGTACTTC.

V is TRBV12-3 or TRBV12-4 and J is TRBJ1-2; the D gene is possibly TRBD1 (6 bases). V gave up 6 bases and J gave up 8 bases, with 16 bases separating them. The CDR3 covers 13 residues. CDR3 sequence: CASRIQGSRGYTF. Here the CDR3 DNA reads TGTGCCAGCAGAATACAGGGAAGTCGAGGCTACACCTTC.

This clonotype was seen a handful of times. The genes are TRBV5-1 and TRBJ1-2; maybe TRBD1 (6 bases). V was shortened by 1 base and J by 5 bases, with 12 bases between the two germline ends. The CDR3 extends over 14 amino acids. Germline values: CDR1 SGHRS, CDR2 YFSETQ. The CDR3 region has the DNA TGCGCCAGCAGCTTGCGAGGGGGGGTTTATGGCTACACCTTC. Amino acids: CASSLRGGVYGYTF.

This chain links TRBV12-3 or TRBV12-4 with TRBJ1-1; D is perhaps TRBD1 (5 bases). This CDR3 comprises 13 residues. The V gene lost 8 bases and the J gene lost 1 base, with 11 bases spanning the gap. CDR3 nucleotide sequence: TGTGCCAGCGCCTGGGGACGGAACACTGAAGCTTTCTTT. This gives the protein CASAWGRNTEAFF.

In this sample, this clonotype turned up a few times. J is TRBJ2-6 and V is TRBV6-2 or TRBV6-3; D is perhaps TRBD2 (5 bases). The germline gives CDR1 MNHEY, CDR2 SVGEGT. The CDR3 runs 14 residues. Trimming shortened V by 10 bases and J by 0 bases, and 10 bases separated the two germline ends. CDR3 nucleotides: TGTGCCACGATAGGGAGCTCTGGGGCCAACGTCCTGACTTTC. Amino acid sequence: CATIGSSGANVLTF.

This clonotype was seen repeatedly, ten times or more. The chain employs TRBV12-3 or TRBV12-4 and TRBJ2-1; tentatively, D is TRBD1 or TRBD2 (5 bases each). V lost 6 bases and J lost 0, with 18 bases in between. CDR3 length: 17 amino acids. CDR3 DNA: TGTGCCAGCAGAAAGAGGCTCCGGGACGTCTCCTACAATGAGCAGTTCTTC. This translates into CASRKRLRDVSYNEQFF.

The CDR3 here is CASSSRPTGDTEAFF. CDR3 bases: TGTGCCAGCAGTTCCCGGCCTACAGGGGACACTGAAGCTTTCTTT. This sequence joins TRBV6-5 and TRBJ1-1, with 7 nucleotides matching TRBD1. V was pared by 4 bases and J by 3 bases, with 8 bases of the junction left unmatched. The CDR3 is 15 amino acids. Germline CDR1 MNHEY, CDR2 SVGAGI.

This clonotype appeared a few times. The J gene is TRBJ2-1, the V gene TRBV6-5; the match to TRBD2 covers 10 bases. Trimming removed 0 bases from V and 8 bases from J; junction bases left unmatched: 7. The germline CDR1 and CDR2 sequences are MNHEY and SVGAGI. CDR3 length: 16 residues. CDR3 region: CASSYSSGRPLDEQFF. The CDR3 DNA follows: TGTGCCAGCAGTTACTCTAGCGGGAGGCCCCTAGATGAGCAGTTCTTC.

This clonotype was seen more than once but under ten times. The rearrangement links TRBV20-1 to TRBJ2-5, with a possible D match to TRBD2 (6 bases). V was cut by 3 bases and J by 5 bases, with 13 bases left in between. Germline CDR1 is DFQATT and CDR2 is SNEGSKA (reference sequence). This CDR3 spans 13 amino acids. This CDR3 is CSASSGAWETQYF. CDR3 in DNA: TGCAGTGCTAGTTCGGGAGCGTGGGAGACCCAGTACTTC.

This chain connects TRBV19 to TRBJ2-7, with D perhaps matching TRBD1 (5 bases). CDR1 and CDR2 (germline): LNHDA, SQIVND (reference sequence). Trimming stripped 3 bases from V and 2 bases from J, with 8 bases between. CDR3 size: 13 residues. CDR3 DNA: TGTGCCAGTAGTATTCAGGGCCCCTACGAGCAGTACTTC. Translation: CASSIQGPYEQYF.

This clonotype was detected only a few times. The V call is TRBV12-3 or TRBV12-4, the J call TRBJ1-5, with a weak D call TRBD1 (5 bases). The CDR3 has 15 amino acids. Deletions cut 2 bases from V and 6 bases from J, with 14 bases between. This CDR3 is CASSLWGSAGQPQHF. DNA of the CDR3: TGTGCCAGCAGTTTATGGGGGAGTGCAGGTCAGCCCCAGCATTTT.

This clonotype was recorded once. The chain employs TRBV6-1 and TRBJ1-2, with a weak D call TRBD1 (6 bases). V gave up 6 bases and J gave up 8 bases, with 13 bases separating them. Per germline, CDR1 MNHNS and CDR2 SASEGT. The CDR3 covers 12 residues. CDR3: CASRYWTVGYTF. The CDR3 DNA reads TGTGCCAGCAGATATTGGACAGTCGGCTACACCTTC.

This clonotype has more than one count but fewer than ten. The chain recombines TRBV5-4 with TRBJ2-3; D not certain. The germline V and J ends were trimmed by 3 bases and 0 bases, with 11 bases remaining between them. The CDR3 loop spans 15 amino acids. From germline, CDR1 is SGHNT and CDR2 YYREEE (reference sequence). The CDR3 DNA reads as TGTGCCAGCAGCTCGGAACAGTGGAGCACAGATACGCAGTATTTT. It specifies CASSSEQWSTDTQYF.

This clonotype was counted a few times. The chain employs TRBV6-1 and TRBJ1-1; D is ambiguous. V lost 1 base and J 3 bases, leaving 9 bases between the germline ends. There are 14 residues in the CDR3. From germline, CDR1 is MNHNS and CDR2 SASEGT. CDR3 nucleotides: TGTGCCAGCAGTGAAGAGTATAGGGACACTGAAGCTTTCTTT. Its protein is CASSEEYRDTEAFF.

This clonotype was counted many times. The chain employs TRBV12-3 or TRBV12-4 and TRBJ2-1, with a tentative D call TRBD1 (5 bases). CDR3 length: 14 residues. Trimming removed 6 bases from V and 6 bases from J, with 15 bases in between. CDR3 nucleotides: TGTGCCAGCAGCCCTAGGATGCAGGGCAATGAGCAGTTCTTC. This translates into CASSPRMQGNEQFF.

This sequence joins TRBV20-1 and TRBJ1-4, with 11 bases aligning to TRBD1. The V segment lost 5 bases and the J segment 8 bases; nucleotides outside the gene matches: 4. The germline V gene encodes CDR1 DFQATT and CDR2 SNEGSKA (reference sequence). The CDR3 runs 13 residues. CDR3 DNA: TGCAGTGCTCGGACAGGGGGCCGAGAAAAACTGTTTTTT. Its protein is CSARTGGREKLFF.

The gene calls are TRBV27 and TRBJ2-7, with unresolved D. CDR1 and CDR2 from the germline V gene are MNHEY and SMNVEV (reference sequence). The CDR3 has 15 residues. Trimming took 2 bases from V and 2 from J, leaving 13 bases between them. The CDR3 sequence is CASSLEGRLTYEQYF. The CDR3 DNA reads TGTGCCAGCAGTTTAGAAGGCAGGCTAACCTACGAGCAGTACTTC.

In nucleotides, the CDR3 is TGTGCCAGCAGCGTAGAACCGACAGGGTTGAACGAGCAGTTCTTC. It translates to CASSVEPTGLNEQFF. This chain connects TRBV9 to TRBJ2-1; 7 bases agree with TRBD1. CDR1 is SGDLS, CDR2 YYNGEE, per germline. The trim removed 0 bases at V and 10 bases at J, leaving 10 bases unmatched. The CDR3 is 15 amino acids.

The V and J genes are TRBV7-8 and TRBJ2-1, with TRBD2 identical over 12 bases. Trimming cost V 4 bases and J 6 bases; bases outside gene matches: 7. CDR3 length: 16 residues. Germline V gives CDR1 SGHVS, CDR2 FQNEAQ. CDR3 nucleotide sequence: TGTGCCAGCAGCTCCCGACTAGCGGGAGCGGGCAATGAGCAGTTCTTC. It specifies CASSSRLAGAGNEQFF.

V gene TRBV9 combines with J gene TRBJ2-1, with 10 bases that match TRBD2. The CDR3 totals 18 residues. Germline CDR1 is SGDLS and CDR2 is YYNGEE. V was pared by 0 bases and J by 1 base, with 7 bases of the junction left unmatched. As DNA, the CDR3 is TGTGCCAGCAGCGTAGGAGCGGGAGGGCCTGGGTCCTACAATGAGCAGTTCTTC. Translation: CASSVGAGGPGSYNEQFF.